The text below deals with one T cell receptor beta chain. Its antigen is not identified. Unsorted PBMC samples were amplified in replicate PCRs containing around 300 ng DNA, 25,000 to 35,000 T cell genomes. Sequencing was performed with immunoSEQ multiplex PCR; in TCRdb, only in-frame clones are kept and a portion is missing. The sample records hundreds of thousands of clones, approximately 80% being singletons. With 4 bases clipped from V and 9 bases from J, the junction kept 13 bases outside the gene matches. CDR1 is SGHDT, CDR2 YYEEEE, per germline. The CDR3 contains 16 residues. The sample belongs to a study of shared clonotypes between healthy human individuals. Nashville, Tennessee was home to all donors, who were Caucasian adults. With unsorted samples, genomic DNA was obtained from 80 million to 100 million PBMCs. General study points: The diversity represented, both genetic and in exposure history, was limited by few donors.

The receptor was isolated from a woman between 40 and 50 years old in good health. Some clones in this sample may be carry-over from other donors' samples. The chain employs TRBV5-6 and TRBJ2-1; 10 nucleotides agree with TRBD1. The specimen sequenced was PBMCs. The CDR3: CASSPLRGQGGVEQFF. The CDR3 DNA reads as TGTGCCAGCAGCCCTCTCAGAGGACAGGGGGGTGTTGAGCAGTTCTTC.